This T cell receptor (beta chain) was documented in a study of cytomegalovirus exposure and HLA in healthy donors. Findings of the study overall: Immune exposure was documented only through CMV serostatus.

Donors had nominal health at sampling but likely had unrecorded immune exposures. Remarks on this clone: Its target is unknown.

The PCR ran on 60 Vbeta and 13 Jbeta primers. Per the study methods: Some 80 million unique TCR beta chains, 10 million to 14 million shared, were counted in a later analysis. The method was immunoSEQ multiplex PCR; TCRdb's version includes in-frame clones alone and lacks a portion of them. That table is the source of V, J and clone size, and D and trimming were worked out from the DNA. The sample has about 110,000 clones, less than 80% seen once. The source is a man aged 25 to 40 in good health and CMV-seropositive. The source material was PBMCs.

The CDR3 DNA is TGTGCCAGTAGTTCTCGGGGGACAGGGGGTGTCAATGAGCAGTTCTTC. This gives the protein CASSSRGTGGVNEQFF. This chain connects TRBV19 to TRBJ2-1, with 11 nucleotides matching TRBD1. Trimming took 5 bases from V and 6 from J; bases not matched to a gene: 9. The CDR3 extends over 16 amino acids. Germline V gives CDR1 LNHDA, CDR2 SQIVND (reference sequence). The whole variable domain, filled in from reference TRBV19 and TRBJ2-1, reads DGGITQSPKYLFRKEGQNVTLSCEQNLNHDAMYWYRQDPGQGLRLIYYSQIVNDFQKGDIAEGYSVSREKKESFPLTVTSAQKNPTAFYLCASSSRGTGGVNEQFFGPGTRLTVL.